These T cell receptor beta chains were read from a single sample in a study of cytomegalovirus exposure and HLA in healthy donors. The table came from immunoSEQ multiplex PCR; TCRdb's copy has only in-frame clones and leaves some out. This listing includes approximately 210,000 clones. Sequenced sample: PBMCs. Receptors were obtained from a woman in her twenties or thirties in good health and CMV-seropositive. CDR3s include the opening cysteine and the closing phenylalanine or tryptophan. Each record gives: CDR3 DNA, CDR3 protein, CDR3 length, V gene, D gene, J gene. D genes are given only for firm matches.

TGCGCCAGCAGCCAAGATTATATGACAGGGGGCCATGGCTACACCTTC	CASSQDYMTGGHGYTF	16	TRBV4-3	TRBD1	TRBJ1-2
TGTGCCAGCAGCTTGGATCCCATCAATCAGCCCCAGCATTTT	CASSLDPINQPQHF	14	TRBV5-5	NA	TRBJ1-5
TGTGCCTCCAAGCCCAATCTCGGGTCCCTTAACTATGGCTACACCTTC	CASKPNLGSLNYGYTF	16	TRBV30	NA	TRBJ1-2
TGTGCCAGCAGCTTAGCGGGGAACACCATATATTTT	CASSLAGNTIYF	12	TRBV11-2	NA	TRBJ1-3
TGTGCCAGCAGCGTGTGGACTAGCGGTTGGGAGGGGGAGCTGTTTTTT	CASSVWTSGWEGELFF	16	TRBV9	TRBD2	TRBJ2-2
TGTGCCAGCAGTGAACCGACAGGGATAGTCAGCGAGCAGTACTTC	CASSEPTGIVSEQYF	15	TRBV25-1	TRBD1	TRBJ2-7
TGCGCCAGCAGTGGTAGCGACACCAACCTGAACACTGAAGCTTTCTTT	CASSGSDTNLNTEAFF	16	TRBV10-1	NA	TRBJ1-1
TGCGCCAGCAGCCAAGACCAGGCGTATGGCTACACCTTC	CASSQDQAYGYTF	13	TRBV4-1	NA	TRBJ1-2
TGTGCCAGCAGTCGGAGCGGGAGCTCCTACGAGCAGTACTTC	CASSRSGSSYEQYF	14	TRBV28	TRBD2	TRBJ2-7
TGTGCCAGCTCAGATCAGGGAATGAGGACTGAAGCTTTCTTT	CASSDQGMRTEAFF	14	TRBV18	NA	TRBJ1-1
TGTGCCAGCAGCTTAGTGACTAGCGGGATCCAAGAGACCCAGTACTTC	CASSLVTSGIQETQYF	16	TRBV7-9	TRBD2	TRBJ2-5
TGTGCCAGCAGTTCGGGACAGGGGGTTGATGGCTACACCTTC	CASSSGQGVDGYTF	14	TRBV28	TRBD1	TRBJ1-2
TGTGCCAGCAGCGAAAGCGACAGACCCTACGAGCAGTACTTC	CASSESDRPYEQYF	14	TRBV9	NA	TRBJ2-7
TGTGCCAGCAGTGAGGGACTAGCGGGAGAGGGGACCCAGTACTTC	CASSEGLAGEGTQYF	15	TRBV27	TRBD2	TRBJ2-5
TGCGCCAGCAGCTATGGCGGGACAGGAAACACTGAAGCTTTCTTT	CASSYGGTGNTEAFF	15	TRBV5-1	TRBD1	TRBJ1-1
TGTGCCAGCAGCCTGGAGGGGCCCCCAGATACGCAGTATTTT	CASSLEGPPDTQYF	14	TRBV6-6	NA	TRBJ2-3
TGTGCCAGCAGCCCGGGGGACAGGTTAAACACTGAAGCTTTCTTT	CASSPGDRLNTEAFF	15	TRBV5-6	TRBD1	TRBJ1-1
TGTGCCAGCAGCTTGGGGACAGGGGGTGAAGCTTTCTTT	CASSLGTGGEAFF	13	TRBV7-6	TRBD1	TRBJ1-1
TGTGCCAGCACATCGGACAGGGGAGGCACTGAAGCTTTCTTT	CASTSDRGGTEAFF	14	TRBV6-5	TRBD1	TRBJ1-1
TGTGCCAGTAGTAAACAGGGGATTTGGAACACTGAAGCTTTCTTT	CASSKQGIWNTEAFF	15	TRBV19	TRBD1	TRBJ1-1
TGTGCCAGCAGCCAAGATTGGCGGGTAACCTACGAGCAGTACTTC	CASSQDWRVTYEQYF	15	TRBV14	NA	TRBJ2-7
TGTGCCAGCAGCTTAGAGGGGACTAGCGGTCTTACCTACGAGCAGTACTTC	CASSLEGTSGLTYEQYF	17	TRBV7-9	TRBD2	TRBJ2-7
TGTGCCAGCACCCCCCGGCAGGGGTTCTCCTACGAGCAGTACTTC	CASTPRQGFSYEQYF	15	TRBV6-6	NA	TRBJ2-7
TGTGCCAGCAGCTTAGAAGTCCTATACAATGAGCAGTTCTTC	CASSLEVLYNEQFF	14	TRBV7-9	NA	TRBJ2-1
TGTGCCACTATGGTACAGGGTGGGACAGATACGCAGTATTTT	CATMVQGGTDTQYF	14	TRBV27	NA	TRBJ2-3
TGCGCCAGCAGACACCTGTCCGGGACAGGGCGTTATGGGGAGACCCAGTACTTC	CASRHLSGTGRYGETQYF	18	TRBV5-1	TRBD1	TRBJ2-5
TGTGCCAGTATGGTACCGGGAGAAGGCGACGAGCAGTACTTC	CASMVPGEGDEQYF	14	TRBV19	NA	TRBJ2-7
TGTGCCAGCAGCTTACAAGCGGGGCGGGAGCAGTACTTC	CASSLQAGREQYF	13	TRBV7-2	TRBD2	TRBJ2-7
TGTGCCAGCAGCAAAGTCGGGAAACTAGCGGGAGTTCTCACAGATACGCAGTATTTT	CASSKVGKLAGVLTDTQYF	19	TRBV21-1	NA	TRBJ2-3
TGCAGCGTTCCTAGGGGGGGCCAAGATACGCAGTATTTT	CSVPRGGQDTQYF	13	TRBV29-1	NA	TRBJ2-3
TGCGCCAGCAGTTTATCAGGGGAACCTGGAAACACCATATATTTT	CASSLSGEPGNTIYF	15	TRBV10-2	NA	TRBJ1-3
TGTGCCAGCAGTTCCCCCGGACAGGGGACGACCACTGAAGCTTTCTTT	CASSSPGQGTTTEAFF	16	TRBV27	TRBD1	TRBJ1-1
TGTGCCAGCAGCCGAATCCCGGCTGAAGCTTTCTTT	CASSRIPAEAFF	12	TRBV14	NA	TRBJ1-1
TGTGCCAGCAGTTTAGCAGGGGGCAATTCACCCCTCCACTTT	CASSLAGGNSPLHF	14	TRBV27	TRBD1	TRBJ1-6
TGTGCCAGCTCCCTTGCAACTAATGAAAAACTGTTTTTT	CASSLATNEKLFF	13	TRBV2	NA	TRBJ1-4
TGCGCCAGCAGCCAGGGGACAGGGATTATAGCCTACGAGCAGTACTTC	CASSQGTGIIAYEQYF	16	TRBV4-3	TRBD1	TRBJ2-7
TGTGCCATCAAGGACAGCTCCTACGAGCAGTACTTC	CAIKDSSYEQYF	12	TRBV10-3	NA	TRBJ2-7
TGTGCCAGCAGCACAAACCGACAGGGAGCCCTTTCCGCCTACACCTTC	CASSTNRQGALSAYTF	16	TRBV7-9	TRBD1	TRBJ1-2
TGTGCCAGCAGTGTAGTGGCGGGAGGGAAGTATGAGCAGTTCTTC	CASSVVAGGKYEQFF	15	TRBV6-4	TRBD2	TRBJ2-1
TGTGCCAGCAGTGAAGGGGCAGGGGGGAATTCACCCCTCCACTTT	CASSEGAGGNSPLHF	15	TRBV6-4	TRBD1	TRBJ1-6
TGTGCCAGCAGCCCGACAGATACAACCTCCTACGAGCAGTACTTC	CASSPTDTTSYEQYF	15	TRBV14	NA	TRBJ2-7
TGTGCCAGCAGCTTAGGGAGAACTATTGAGCAGTTCTTC	CASSLGRTIEQFF	13	TRBV7-8	NA	TRBJ2-1
TGTGCCAGCAGTGATCAGGCGCTAGCGGCCGGGGAGCTGTTTTTT	CASSDQALAAGELFF	15	TRBV2	TRBD2	TRBJ2-2
TGTGCCAGCACGAGGGATCGCATCACTGAAGCTTTCTTT	CASTRDRITEAFF	13	TRBV6-6	NA	TRBJ1-1
TGCGCCAGCAGCTCAACAGGGGGCCGGTCCTACGAGCAGTACTTC	CASSSTGGRSYEQYF	15	TRBV5-1	TRBD1	TRBJ2-7
TGTGCCAGCAGCGCAACTAGCGGGGGTGGCGAGCAGTACTTC	CASSATSGGGEQYF	14	TRBV11-3	TRBD2	TRBJ2-7